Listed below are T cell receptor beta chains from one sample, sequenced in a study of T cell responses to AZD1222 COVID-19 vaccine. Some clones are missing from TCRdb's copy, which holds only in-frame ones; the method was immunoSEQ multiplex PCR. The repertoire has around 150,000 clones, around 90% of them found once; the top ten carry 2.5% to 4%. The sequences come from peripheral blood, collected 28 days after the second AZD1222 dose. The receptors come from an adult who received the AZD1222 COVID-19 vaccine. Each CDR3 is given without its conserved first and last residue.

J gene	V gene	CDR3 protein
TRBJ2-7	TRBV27	ASSWRTGSYEQY
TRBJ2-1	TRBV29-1	SAGREDNEQF
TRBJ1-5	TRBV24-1	ATSDLHRQGAFDSNQPQH
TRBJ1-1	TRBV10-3	AISGPPTRSTEAF
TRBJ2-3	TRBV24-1	ATSDLTRGGTGRDTQY
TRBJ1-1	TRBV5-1	ASSAGQGEAEAF
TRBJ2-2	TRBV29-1	SAPSGGRTGELF
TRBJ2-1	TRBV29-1	SVEVGF
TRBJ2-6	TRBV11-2	ASEPNRGSGANVLT
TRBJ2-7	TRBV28	ASSPSGAPAHEQY
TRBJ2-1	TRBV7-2	ASSFSDDPSYNEQF
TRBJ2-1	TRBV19	ASSTSGMYNEQF